The entry that follows covers one TCR beta chain sequence. The data derive from a study of blood T cell repertoires in COVID-19. Study overall: Samples representing acute and convalescent COVID-19 were sourced from the United States, Italy and Spain. In each case, the material was cDNA or gDNA derived from T cells, B-cell-depleted T cells, or PBMCs.

Germline V lookup: CDR1 LGHDT, CDR2 YNNKEL (reference sequence). The CDR3 totals 14 residues. Germline trimming cut 1 base from V and 4 bases from J; bases unmatched to any gene: 1. As processed by the authors: Cell counts per sample came from amplifying reference gene primers. Clones were read by immunoSEQ multiplex PCR, and TCRdb kept only the in-frame ones, dropping some. V and J calls and clone size are as listed in that table; D and trimming were resolved from the DNA. The sample includes over 130,000 clones, approximately 80% seen only once; the top ten take roughly 15%. This TCR derives from a man in his fifties with acute or convalescent COVID-19. Sequencing was done on a sample of peripheral blood. The chain uses TRBV3-1 (or the pseudogene TRBV3-2) and TRBJ2-5; 9 bases align to TRBD1. CDR3 sequence: CASSQGQGGETQYF. CDR3 nucleotide sequence: TGTGCCAGCAGCCAAGGACAGGGGGGAGAGACCCAGTACTTC.